These 16 T cell receptor beta chains were sequenced from one sample in a study of cytomegalovirus exposure and HLA in healthy donors. The table came from immunoSEQ multiplex PCR; TCRdb's copy has only in-frame clones and leaves some out. The top ten clones hold around 12% of a sample with about 250,000 clones, roughly 84% of them seen once. Sequencing used PBMCs. Receptors were obtained from a man aged 18 to 35 in good health and CMV-seropositive.

The chain is built from TRBV27 and TRBJ1-1; D possibly corresponds to TRBD1 (6 bases). The CDR3 extends over 14 amino acids. With 8 bases removed from V and 1 base from J, the gap between germline ends came to 14 bases. Germline V gene lookup returns CDR1 MNHEY and CDR2 SMNVEV (reference sequence). The CDR3 DNA reads TGTGCCAGCTCACCGGGGGCAGCGAACACTGAAGCTTTCTTT. Its protein product is CASSPGAANTEAFF.

V usage is TRBV5-1 and J usage is TRBJ2-7, with D possibly being TRBD1 (6 bases). V shed 2 bases and J shed 2 bases, with 11 bases lying between them. CDR3 length equals 14 residues. Germline loops: CDR1 SGHRS, CDR2 YFSETQ. The CDR3, as DNA: TGCGCCAGCAGCTTACAGGGAAGTCCCTACGAGCAGTACTTC. Protein: CASSLQGSPYEQYF.

This chain connects TRBV6-5 to TRBJ2-3, with D perhaps matching TRBD1 (5 bases). Trimming pared 4 bases from V and 3 bases from J, leaving 11 bases between. The germline V gene encodes CDR1 MNHEY and CDR2 SVGAGI. The CDR3 spans 14 residues. In nucleotides, the CDR3 is TGTGCCAGCAGTTTAGTGCAGGGAACAGATACGCAGTATTTT. Residues: CASSLVQGTDTQYF.

This rearrangement joins TRBV7-8 to TRBJ2-3; 7 bases are shared with TRBD2. The length of the CDR3 is 19 residues. V lost 4 bases to trimming and J lost 5 bases; unmatched junction nucleotides: 21. The germline CDR1 and CDR2 sequences are SGHVS and FQNEAQ. The CDR3 spells CASSSAGWAGARGGDTQYF. The CDR3 DNA reads as TGTGCCAGCAGCTCCGCCGGGTGGGCGGGAGCCCGCGGAGGAGATACGCAGTATTTT.

A word on this clone: The junction differs from germline at one of its ends, possibly a read error. The rearrangement uses TRBV4-1 and TRBJ1-1; D call uncertain. Per the germline V gene, CDR1 is MGHRA and CDR2 is YSYEKL. The CDR3 has 11 amino acids. The DNA for the CDR3 is TGCGCCAGCAGCCAGGAATCTGACGCTTTCTTT. Its protein is CASSQESDAFF.

This sequence joins TRBV4-2 and TRBJ2-3; D not resolved. From germline, CDR1 is LGHNA and CDR2 YNFKEQ. The CDR3 is 13 amino acids. V was shortened by 6 bases and J by 4 bases, with 11 bases between the two germline ends. CDR3 amino acids: CASRIIPPDTQYF. In DNA, the CDR3 is TGTGCCAGCAGGATTATCCCCCCAGATACGCAGTATTTT.

V usage is TRBV28 and J usage is TRBJ1-1; unclear D gene. The CDR3 has 11 residues. Germline lookup yields CDR1 MDHEN and CDR2 SYDVKM. With 0 bases removed from V and 8 bases from J, the gap between germline ends came to 4 bases. The CDR3 nucleotides are TGTGCCAGCAGTTTATGGGACGAAGCTTTCTTT. Amino acid sequence: CASSLWDEAFF.

This rearrangement joins TRBV13 to TRBJ2-1; 13 bases fit TRBD2. After removal of 5 bases from V and 9 bases from J, the junction contained 7 bases not matched to a gene. The CDR3 consists of 15 residues. CDR1 is PRHDT and CDR2 is FYEKMQ in the germline V gene (reference sequence). The CDR3 bases are TGTGCCAGCAGCACACCGGGACTAGCGGGGACTGAGCAGTTCTTC. Protein sequence: CASSTPGLAGTEQFF.

The J gene is TRBJ2-7, the V gene TRBV6-6; TRBD1 aligns across 8 bases. The V gene end was trimmed by 5 bases and the J gene end by 0 bases; junction bases not matched to a gene: 3. Germline V gene lookup returns CDR1 MNHNY and CDR2 SVGAGI (reference sequence). The CDR3 contains 14 residues. CDR3 sequence reads: CASSQGQGSYEQYF. CDR3 bases: TGTGCCAGCAGTCAAGGACAGGGCTCCTACGAGCAGTACTTC.

The CDR3 DNA reads TGTGCCAGCAGCGTAGATAGCGGGAGTTGGAATGAGCAGTTCTTC. Its protein product is CASSVDSGSWNEQFF. The chain is built from TRBV9 and TRBJ2-1; 9 nucleotides match TRBD2. With 0 bases clipped from V and 7 bases from J, the junction kept 5 bases outside the gene matches. The CDR3 contains 15 residues. CDR1 and CDR2 (germline): SGDLS, YYNGEE.

The V and J genes are TRBV6-4 and TRBJ2-1, with a possible D match to TRBD2 (6 bases). This CDR3 comprises 15 residues. Germline CDR1 reads MRHNA; CDR2 reads SNTAGT. With 2 bases removed from V and 5 bases from J, the gap between germline ends came to 13 bases. The CDR3 is CASSDGGTFHNEQFF. DNA of the CDR3: TGTGCCAGCAGTGACGGCGGGACCTTTCACAATGAGCAGTTCTTC.

This clone has just one count. This chain uses TRBV18 with TRBJ2-7; no firm D call. The CDR3 runs 11 residues. Germline V gene data show CDR1 as KGHSH and CDR2 as LQKENI. V dropped 5 bases and J dropped 3 bases, with 5 bases sitting between them. DNA of the CDR3: TGTGCCAGCTCAGACAACTACGAGCAGTACTTC. Translated: CASSDNYEQYF.

This sequence joins TRBV6-5 and TRBJ1-1, with a possible D match to TRBD1 (5 bases). V was trimmed by 6 bases and J by 10 bases, leaving 18 bases between them. This CDR3 is built from 13 residues. Germline values: CDR1 MNHEY, CDR2 SVGAGI. The DNA of the CDR3 is TGTGCCAGCAGCTCAACGCAGGGTTTCCGAGCTTTCTTT. Translation gives CASSSTQGFRAFF.

This clone was detected only once. V usage is TRBV6-1 and J usage is TRBJ2-1; 8 bases fit TRBD1. CDR1 is MNHNS, CDR2 SASEGT, per germline. The CDR3 has 14 residues. V lost 6 bases to trimming and J lost 2 bases; unmatched junction nucleotides: 3. Written as DNA, the CDR3 is TGTGCCAGCAGGAAGGACAGGGCCTACAATGAGCAGTTCTTC. Residues: CASRKDRAYNEQFF.

The rearrangement joins TRBV6-5 to TRBJ1-4, with D unclear. The CDR3 is 16 residues long. Germline CDR1 is MNHEY and CDR2 is SVGAGI. V lost 2 bases, J lost 0 bases, and 10 bases lay in between. The CDR3 here is CASSYAHPATNEKLFF. In DNA, the CDR3 is TGTGCCAGCAGTTACGCCCATCCTGCAACTAATGAAAAACTGTTTTTT.

The chain is built from TRBV12-5 and TRBJ2-7; 8 nucleotides agree with TRBD2. CDR3 length: 15 residues. CDR1 is LGHNT and CDR2 is FRNRAP in the germline V gene. J lost 4 bases, V lost 1 base, and 6 bases had no gene match. CDR3 loop: CASGLGASGLYEQYF. The CDR3 DNA follows: TGTGCTAGTGGTTTGGGAGCTAGCGGGCTGTACGAGCAGTACTTC.